Listed below are T cell receptor beta chains from one sample, sequenced in a study of T-cell memory formation after mild COVID-19. TCRdb recomputed calls from the 5' RACE reads with MiXCR, one row per CDR3 protein. Among fewer than 150,000 distinct CDR3 sequences listed, less than 6.5% were seen once. The sample consisted of PBMCs or a T cell subset sorted from them (not recorded which). The receptors shown here come from an adult woman who had mild COVID-19 (a few samples of this study predate the infection). Cell type and time point are not known. CDR3s include the opening cysteine and the closing phenylalanine or tryptophan. The D gene is left open where the match is weak. Not all rows give a size; the values are once, few, many and, for expanded clones, a class.

v_gene	j_gene	abundance	d_gene	CDR3aa	CDR3nt
TRBV9	TRBJ2-2	many	TRBD1	CASSVGQGSTGELFF	TGTGCCAGCAGCGTAGGACAGGGAAGCACCGGGGAGCTGTTTTTT
TRBV4-2	TRBJ1-1	many	.	CASSLGGGLMNTEAFF	TGTGCCAGCAGCCTAGGGGGGGGCCTGATGAACACTGAAGCTTTCTTT
TRBV5-6	TRBJ2-3	few	.	CASSLGALSRGVADTQYF	TGTGCCAGCAGCTTGGGGGCCCTCTCTAGGGGAGTGGCAGATACGCAGTATTTT
TRBV5-6	TRBJ2-7	.	TRBD1	CASSTGTGSSEQYF	TGTGCCAGCAGCACCGGGACAGGGTCAAGCGAGCAGTACTTC
TRBV7-3	TRBJ2-2	many	TRBD2	CASSLSRRGGSTGELFF	TGTGCCAGCAGCTTAAGTCGCCGGGGGGGCAGCACCGGGGAGCTGTTTTTT
TRBV6-6	TRBJ2-1	.	.	CASSPANEQFF	TGTGCCAGCAGTCCCGCGAATGAGCAGTTCTTC
TRBV6-2/TRBV6-3	TRBJ2-3	few	TRBD1	CASSYSMDRHTDTQYF	TGTGCCAGCAGTTACTCGATGGACAGGCACACAGATACGCAGTATTTT
TRBV18	TRBJ1-2	many	.	CASTTGVGYTF	TGTGCCAGCACGACGGGGGTAGGCTACACCTTC
TRBV5-1	TRBJ2-2	.	TRBD2	CASSNKLAGGTGELFF	TGCGCCAGCAGCAACAAGCTAGCGGGTGGTACCGGGGAGCTGTTTTTT
TRBV4-3	TRBJ1-5	.	TRBD1	CASSPMTGTNQPQHF	TGCGCCAGCAGCCCGATGACAGGGACCAATCAGCCCCAGCATTTT
TRBV5-1	TRBJ2-7	.	TRBD2	CASSFSGGMAYEQYF	TGCGCCAGCAGCTTTAGCGGGGGGATGGCCTACGAGCAGTACTTC
TRBV4-1	TRBJ2-7	few	.	CASSQPLSSYEQYF	TGCGCCAGCAGCCAACCACTCAGCTCCTACGAGCAGTACTTC
TRBV7-9	TRBJ1-1	few	.	CASSLRVRVNTEAFF	TGTGCCAGCAGCTTACGGGTCAGGGTAAACACTGAAGCTTTCTTT
TRBV5-1	TRBJ2-1	few	TRBD1	CASSQGQSSYNEQFF	TGCGCCAGCAGCCAGGGACAGAGCTCCTACAATGAGCAGTTCTTC
TRBV27	TRBJ1-5	.	.	CASRGRGGIQPQHF	TGTGCCAGCAGAGGACGGGGGGGTATTCAGCCCCAGCATTTT
TRBV4-2	TRBJ1-2	few	TRBD1	CASSQFLSRDRDTYGYTF	TGTGCCAGCAGCCAATTTCTGAGCCGGGACAGGGATACCTATGGCTACACCTTC
TRBV18	TRBJ2-3	.	TRBD2	CASSLQTSGETDTQYF	TGTGCCAGCTCACTCCAGACTAGCGGGGAGACAGATACGCAGTATTTT
TRBV20-1	TRBJ2-3	few	TRBD2	CSAYSGGKDTQYF	TGCAGTGCTTATAGCGGGGGCAAAGATACGCAGTATTTT
TRBV29-1	TRBJ2-3	many	.	CSVARAGKSTDTQYF	TGCAGCGTGGCCAGGGCAGGTAAAAGCACAGATACGCAGTATTTT
TRBV4-2	TRBJ1-1	many	TRBD1	CASSQSGTGGPMNTEAFF	TGTGCCAGCAGCCAGTCCGGGACAGGGGGTCCGATGAACACTGAAGCTTTCTTT
TRBV20-1	TRBJ2-7	medium-sized	TRBD2	CSASGLVGGPIGSDEQYF	TGCAGTGCTAGCGGGTTAGTGGGAGGGCCGATTGGCAGTGACGAGCAGTACTTC
TRBV7-8	TRBJ2-3	many	TRBD2	CASSYSGKSDTQYF	TGTGCCAGCAGCTATAGCGGGAAATCAGATACGCAGTATTTT
TRBV3-1	TRBJ2-7	many	.	CASSPTGYEQYF	TGTGCCAGCTCACCGACAGGCTACGAGCAGTACTTC
TRBV12-3/TRBV12-4	TRBJ2-7	many	TRBD2	CASSLSWGGGEQYF	TGTGCCAGCAGTTTATCGTGGGGCGGGGGCGAGCAGTACTTC
TRBV24-1	TRBJ2-2	.	.	CATSDSPGGPFAGELFF	TGTGCCACCAGTGATTCGCCCGGGGGTCCCTTCGCCGGGGAGCTGTTTTTT
TRBV5-1	TRBJ1-1	few	TRBD1	CASSISPDRGSEAFF	TGCGCCAGCAGCATTTCCCCGGACAGGGGGAGTGAAGCTTTCTTT
TRBV20-1	TRBJ2-5	many	.	CSATRPADSKETQYF	TGCAGTGCTACCCGACCAGCGGACAGCAAAGAGACCCAGTACTTC
TRBV11-1	TRBJ2-1	many	TRBD2	CASSFGRGTYNEQFF	TGTGCCAGCAGCTTCGGGCGGGGGACTTACAATGAGCAGTTCTTC
TRBV29-1	TRBJ1-6	few	.	CSARAGDPRSPLHF	TGCAGCGCAAGGGCAGGGGATCCGCGCTCACCCCTCCACTTT
TRBV27	TRBJ2-2	many	TRBD2	CASSPLAGASTGELFF	TGTGCCAGCAGTCCATTAGCGGGAGCAAGTACCGGGGAGCTGTTTTTT
TRBV12-3/TRBV12-4	TRBJ1-2	.	.	CASRSSDSDGYTF	TGTGCCAGCCGCTCATCAGACAGCGACGGCTACACCTTC
TRBV6-4	TRBJ2-3	many	.	CASSDSGSRDTQYF	TGTGCCAGCAGTGACTCAGGCTCCAGAGATACGCAGTATTTT
TRBV5-1	TRBJ2-3	many	.	CASSNLGGGSADTQYF	TGCGCCAGCAGCAACCTCGGAGGGGGGTCCGCAGATACGCAGTATTTT